The 32 T cell receptor beta chains listed next were all sequenced from one sample in a study of regulatory T cells in long-lasting Graves disease (dated by TCRdb to the early 2020s). Library creation used multiplex PCR. Sequenced using an Illumina HiSeq 4000. To build TCR beta libraries, CDR3 regions were amplified by Arm-PCR using iRepertoire HTBI primers. The public reads were reprocessed in TCRdb via fastp at Q25 and MiXCR, keeping in-frame beta chains. Rows with a matching CDR3 protein are joined into one entry that keeps the most common DNA and genes. The sample profile shows around 340,000 distinct CDR3 sequences; around a fifth of them were found once. Roughly 29% of the sample lies in the top ten. This specimen's time point label, per the study, means: persistent/refractory GD, antithyroid drugs over 5 years with positive TRAb. For both TCR sequencing and RNA sequencing, RNA was extracted from PBMCs using TRIzol.

The sequences come from peripheral blood mononuclear cells (PBMCs), collected when the disease was refractory, from a patient treated with antithyroid drugs. Receptors originate from a female donor with Graves disease.

This clonotype was picked up a small number of times. One end of the junction fails to match germline, which may point to a read error. The chain uses TRBV15 and TRBJ2-7; 7 bases are a match to TRBD2. The germline V gene has CDR1 LNHNV and CDR2 YYDKDF (reference sequence). The CDR3 covers 16 residues. The CDR3 spells CAASRDSGGLENEQYF. For the CDR3, the DNA is TGTGCCGCCAGCAGAGACTCGGGGGGATTAGAAAACGAGCAGTACTTC.

This clonotype was recorded at least ten times. The chain has TRBV3-1 and TRBJ1-1; D is perhaps TRBD1 (5 bases). This CDR3 contains 16 residues. Looked up from germline, CDR1 is LGHDT and CDR2 is YNNKEL (reference sequence). Trimming pared 4 bases from V and 5 bases from J, leaving 20 bases between. Here the CDR3 reads CASSPPRTRRVTEAFF. The CDR3, as DNA: TGTGCCAGCAGCCCCCCGAGGACAAGAAGGGTTACTGAAGCTTTCTTT.

The J gene is TRBJ1-1, the V gene TRBV6-2 or TRBV6-3; weak D call: TRBD1 (6 bases). This CDR3 comprises 15 residues. V shed 6 bases and J shed 3 bases, with 17 bases lying between them. CDR1 and CDR2 (germline): MNHEY, SVGEGT. CDR3 amino acids: CASSRRGGLYTEAFF. In DNA form, the CDR3 reads TGTGCCAGCAGCCGAAGAGGGGGGCTATACACTGAAGCTTTCTTT.

The chain employs TRBV20-1 and TRBJ1-1; D not certain. This CDR3 has 13 amino acids. Looked up from germline, CDR1 is DFQATT and CDR2 is SNEGSKA (reference sequence). Trimming removed 3 bases at V and 4 bases at J, with 12 bases between. DNA of the CDR3: TGCAGTGCTAGGGGCAGTCTTAGCACTGAAGCTTTCTTT. Its protein is CSARGSLSTEAFF.

This clonotype was seen a few times. The chain is built from TRBV11-2 and TRBJ2-2; TRBD1 aligns across 7 bases. CDR1 is SGHAT, CDR2 FQNNGV, per germline. The ends lost 7 bases at V and 6 bases at J; junction bases unmatched: 5. There are 13 residues in the CDR3. The CDR3 region has the DNA TGTGCCAGCATCCAAGGACAGGCCGGGGAGCTGTTTTTT. It is translated as CASIQGQAGELFF.

In its sample, this clonotype was seen many times. V is TRBV2 and J is TRBJ2-4; D might be TRBD2 (5 bases). The length of the CDR3 is 13 residues. Germline-derived CDR1 and CDR2 are SNHLY and FYNNEI. Trimming took off 8 bases at V and 0 bases at J, with 8 bases between the two ends. In nucleotides, the CDR3 is TGTGCCAGCGCCGGGGTAGCCAAAAACATTCAGTACTTC. Protein sequence: CASAGVAKNIQYF. Together with reference TRBV2 and TRBJ2-4, the CDR3 gives the full variable domain: EPEVTQTPSHQVTQMGQEVILRCVPISNHLYFYWYRQILGQKVEFLVSFYNNEISEKSEIFDDQFSVERPDGSNFTLKIRSTKLEDSAMYFCASAGVAKNIQYFGAGTRLSVL.

Ten or more counts support this clonotype. The genes are TRBV7-9 and TRBJ1-4; D gene ambiguous. The V end lost 0 bases, the J end lost 5 bases, and 7 bases lay between the germline ends. Germline V CDR1 and CDR2: SEHNR, FQNEAQ (reference sequence). CDR3 length equals 14 residues. As DNA, the CDR3 is TGTGCCAGCAGCTTAGCAGGGCGGAATGAAAAACTGTTTTTT. It yields the protein CASSLAGRNEKLFF.

There are many counts of this clonotype. The V and J genes are TRBV2 and TRBJ1-1, with a possible D match to TRBD1 (5 bases). CDR3 length: 13 residues. CDR1 SNHLY and CDR2 FYNNEI come from the germline V gene. Trimming pared 0 bases from V and 8 bases from J, leaving 10 bases between. CDR3 in amino acids: CASSEAGALEAFF. The CDR3 nucleotides read TGTGCCAGCAGTGAAGCTGGGGCTCTGGAAGCTTTCTTT.

This clonotype has a handful of counts. The V call is TRBV10-3, the J call TRBJ2-7; D is unresolved. Trimming removed 3 bases from V and 2 bases from J, with 8 bases in between. Germline V gives CDR1 ENHRY, CDR2 SYGVKD. The CDR3 covers 13 residues. CDR3 nucleotide sequence: TGTGCCATCAGTGAAAAGGAGCCCTACGAGCAGTACTTC. It is translated as CAISEKEPYEQYF.

This chain uses TRBV10-3 with TRBJ1-6, with 10 bases fitting TRBD1. This CDR3 region has 16 residues. Trimming removed 3 bases from V and 7 bases from J; junction bases left unmatched: 6. CDR1 is ENHRY, CDR2 SYGVKD, per germline. Here the CDR3 reads CAISDGLGQGNSPLHF. The CDR3 nucleotides are TGTGCCATCAGTGACGGCTTGGGACAGGGGAATTCACCCCTCCACTTT.

This clonotype was detected ten times or more. This rearrangement joins TRBV7-2 to TRBJ1-5; possible D gene TRBD1, 5 bases. This CDR3 spans 14 amino acids. Germline CDR1 is SGHTA and CDR2 is FQGNSA. The V end was cut by 1 base, the J end by 6 bases, with 10 bases between. CDR3 sequence reads: CASSLEGLIQPQHF. The CDR3 nucleotides read TGTGCCAGCAGCTTAGAGGGGCTGATTCAGCCCCAGCATTTT.

As to this clonotype: The junction differs from germline at one of its ends, possibly a read error. The V gene is TRBV24-1, the J gene TRBJ2-7; unclear D gene. This CDR3 comprises 14 residues. Germline CDR1 reads KGHDR; CDR2 reads SFDVKD. Here the CDR3 DNA reads TGTGCCACCAGCACCGGGCCACTACCGGGCGAGCAGCACTTC. It yields the protein CATSTGPLPGEQHF.

The V and J genes are TRBV6-1 and TRBJ2-2, with TRBD1 as a possible D gene (5 bases). Trimming took 6 bases from V and 4 from J, leaving 15 bases between them. Germline assignment: CDR1 MNHNS and CDR2 SASEGT. The CDR3 is made up of 15 amino acids. Here the CDR3 DNA reads TGTGCCAGCAGCCTCTCAGGGTGGGGCACCGGGGAGCTGTTTTTT. Translated: CASSLSGWGTGELFF.

There are a few counts of this clonotype. V and J are TRBV27 and TRBJ1-1; D gene uncertain. The germline V gene encodes CDR1 MNHEY and CDR2 SMNVEV (reference sequence). CDR3 length: 15 residues. V lost 5 bases, J lost 3 bases, and 16 bases lay in between. CDR3 sequence (DNA): TGTGCCAGCAGTCTGGGCCCCGGCGGTTACACTGAAGCTTTCTTT. This translates into CASSLGPGGYTEAFF.

The chain has TRBV11-3 and TRBJ1-4; no firm D call. The CDR3 runs to 16 residues. Germline loops: CDR1 SGHNT, CDR2 YENEEA. V lost 2 bases and J lost 1, with 11 bases in between. The CDR3 loop is CASSLSAGITNEKLFF. DNA of the CDR3: TGTGCCAGCAGCTTAAGTGCCGGGATAACTAATGAAAAACTGTTTTTT.

This clonotype was seen at least ten times. The V and J genes are TRBV7-9 and TRBJ1-1; 12 nucleotides agree with TRBD1. The V gene end was trimmed by 5 bases and the J gene end by 6 bases; junction bases not matched to a gene: 10. The CDR3 contains 16 residues. Germline CDR1 is SEHNR and CDR2 is FQNEAQ (reference sequence). The CDR3 DNA follows: TGTGCCAGCAGCGTTTGGGACAGGGGGCGCGTCGCTGAAGCTTTCTTT. Translating it yields CASSVWDRGRVAEAFF.

This clonotype appeared many times. The rearrangement links TRBV12-3 or TRBV12-4 to TRBJ1-5; D not resolved. There are 13 residues in the CDR3. Trimming left V 3 bases short and J 7 bases short, with 10 bases between. The CDR3 DNA reads TGTGCCAGCAGTTTGGCCAGGAGACAGCCCCAGCATTTT. Residues: CASSLARRQPQHF.

The genes are TRBV10-3 and TRBJ1-4; 9 nucleotides match TRBD1. Germline V lookup: CDR1 ENHRY, CDR2 SYGVKD. The CDR3 loop spans 15 amino acids. The ends lost 10 bases at V and 5 bases at J; junction bases unmatched: 11. The CDR3 DNA is TGTGCCACCCGACAGGGGGGGGGTCCGAATGAAAAACTGTTTTTT. Its translation is CATRQGGGPNEKLFF.

CDR3 residues: CAWRTTENTEAFF. As DNA, the CDR3 is TGTGCCTGGAGGACGACAGAAAACACTGAAGCTTTCTTT. This sequence joins TRBV30 and TRBJ1-1, with a weak D call TRBD1 (5 bases). CDR1 and CDR2 (germline): GTSNPN, SVGIG (reference sequence). Trimming removed 3 bases at V and 2 bases at J, with 10 bases between. The CDR3 is 13 residues long.

This chain joins TRBV6-1 and TRBJ2-7, with 9 bases fitting TRBD1. The CDR3 contains 13 residues. V was clipped by 8 bases and J by 5 bases; unmatched bases: 7. CDR1 and CDR2 (germline): MNHNS, SASEGT. The CDR3 DNA reads as TGTGCCAGCCGGGACAGGGCTGCCCACGAGCAGTACTTC. Protein product: CASRDRAAHEQYF.

This clonotype was observed many times. The chain has TRBV30 and TRBJ1-4; perhaps TRBD1 as D (6 bases). The CDR3 runs to 13 residues. V was trimmed by 4 bases and J by 2 bases, leaving 8 bases between them. Germline CDR1 is GTSNPN and CDR2 is SVGIG (reference sequence). CDR3 nucleotides: TGTGCCTGGAACAGGGTGACTAATGAAAAACTGTTTTTT. It specifies CAWNRVTNEKLFF.

This clonotype has a handful of counts. The chain joins TRBV2 to TRBJ1-1; TRBD1 aligns across 8 bases. Germline V gene data show CDR1 as SNHLY and CDR2 as FYNNEI. The CDR3 spans 16 residues. V was clipped by 3 bases and J by 3 bases; unmatched bases: 9. For the CDR3, the DNA is TGTGCCAGCAGTGACACACAGGGGGGAATGGACACTGAAGCTTTCTTT. It translates to CASSDTQGGMDTEAFF.

The rearrangement joins TRBV2 to TRBJ2-5, with D possibly matching TRBD1 (5 bases). Germline CDR1 SNHLY, CDR2 FYNNEI. The CDR3 totals 13 residues. Deletions cut 6 bases from V and 6 bases from J, with 14 bases between. The CDR3 loop reads CASSQGVMKTQYF. CDR3 DNA sequence: TGTGCCAGCAGCCAAGGGGTCATGAAGACCCAGTACTTC.

The table lists this clonotype with many counts. The J gene is TRBJ2-1, the V gene TRBV12-3 or TRBV12-4, with D possibly matching TRBD1 (6 bases). The CDR3 length is 13 residues. Trimming cost V 2 bases and J 4 bases, with 6 bases left between them. DNA of the CDR3: TGTGCCAGCAGTTTACAGGGGTACAATGAGCAGTTCTTC. Translated, it gives CASSLQGYNEQFF.

Worth noting for this clonotype: One junction end disagrees with the germline gene, perhaps due to a read error. The chain joins TRBV20-1 to TRBJ2-5; 12 bases are a match to TRBD2. Germline CDR1 DFQATT, CDR2 SNEGSKA (reference sequence). The CDR3 sequence is 16 residues long. The DNA for the CDR3 is TGCAGTGCTAGAACACTAGCGGGAGGATACCAAGGGACCCAGTACTTC. Its translation: CSARTLAGGYQGTQYF.

In this sample, this clonotype turned up many times. V is TRBV28 and J is TRBJ1-1; unclear D gene. The CDR3 extends over 14 amino acids. Germline V gene lookup returns CDR1 MDHEN and CDR2 SYDVKM. V gave up 4 bases and J gave up 2 bases, with 11 bases separating them. In DNA form, the CDR3 reads TGTGCCAGCAGTTGGCAGGCTTTTAACACTGAAGCTTTCTTT. It yields the protein CASSWQAFNTEAFF.

This clonotype was picked up many times. The chain employs TRBV12-3 or TRBV12-4 and TRBJ1-5; D possibly corresponds to TRBD1 (5 bases). CDR3 size: 16 residues. Trimming pared 4 bases from V and 4 bases from J, leaving 17 bases between. The DNA for the CDR3 is TGTGCCAGCAGTTCCTCGGGGGGGGTTCCAAATCAGCCCCAGCATTTT. It translates to CASSSSGGVPNQPQHF.

The genes are TRBV19 and TRBJ2-5; possible D gene TRBD2, 5 bases. Germline values: CDR1 LNHDA, CDR2 SQIVND (reference sequence). This CDR3 has 14 residues. V lost 1 base, J lost 2 bases, and 8 bases lay in between. CDR3 nucleotide sequence: TGTGCCAGTAGTATAGCGGGGATTCAAGAGACCCAGTACTTC. This encodes CASSIAGIQETQYF.

The J gene is TRBJ1-5, the V gene TRBV9, with D uncertain. The germline V gene has CDR1 SGDLS and CDR2 YYNGEE. The CDR3 sequence is 13 residues long. V was cut by 2 bases and J by 3 bases, with 6 bases left in between. The CDR3 region is CASSVSSNQPQHF. The CDR3 DNA reads TGTGCCAGCAGCGTGTCTTCCAATCAGCCCCAGCATTTT.

This chain links TRBV12-5 with TRBJ2-1, with 10 bases aligning to TRBD2. There are 16 residues in the CDR3. The V segment lost 4 bases and the J segment 5 bases; nucleotides outside the gene matches: 8. Germline assignment: CDR1 LGHNT and CDR2 FRNRAP. CDR3 DNA: TGTGCTAGTGGTTCTACCGGGACTAGCGCTCACAATGAGCAGTTCTTC. It encodes CASGSTGTSAHNEQFF. Looking up the rest from reference TRBV12-5 and TRBJ2-1 gives the full variable domain: DARVTQTPRHKVTEMGQEVTMRCQPILGHNTVFWYRQTMMQGLELLAYFRNRAPLDDSGMPKDRFSAEMPDATLATLKIQPSEPRDSAVYFCASGSTGTSAHNEQFFGPGTRLTVL.

The chain has TRBV11-1 and TRBJ2-7; tentative D call: TRBD1 (6 bases). Trimming took 0 bases from V and 3 from J, leaving 15 bases between them. Germline V gene sequence: CDR1 SGHAT, CDR2 FQDESV (reference sequence). This CDR3 comprises 16 residues. CDR3 protein: CASSLADSALGYEQYF. The CDR3 DNA reads TGTGCCAGCAGCTTAGCGGACAGTGCTCTTGGCTACGAGCAGTACTTC. Together with reference TRBV11-1 and TRBJ2-7, the CDR3 gives the full variable domain: EAEVAQSPRYKITEKSQAVAFWCDPISGHATLYWYRQILGQGPELLVQFQDESVVDDSQLPKDRFSAERLKGVDSTLKIQPAELGDSAMYLCASSLADSALGYEQYFGPGTRLTVT.

Ten or more counts support this clonotype. V is TRBV11-2 and J is TRBJ2-5; 11 nucleotides match TRBD1. Germline V gene sequence: CDR1 SGHAT, CDR2 FQNNGV. The CDR3 sequence is 16 residues long. With 8 bases clipped from V and 2 bases from J, the junction kept 10 bases outside the gene matches. In DNA form, the CDR3 reads TGTGCCAGCTTAAATTTCCGGGACAGGGGGCAAGAGACCCAGTACTTC. Residues: CASLNFRDRGQETQYF.